The TCR beta chain under discussion was sequenced for a study of shared clonotypes between healthy human individuals. From germline, CDR1 is SGHRS and CDR2 YFSETQ. J was trimmed by 2 bases and V by 0 bases; bases with no gene match: 8. This CDR3 spans 17 amino acids. The repertoire was sequenced with immunoSEQ multiplex PCR; TCRdb's copy has only in-frame clones and lacks some. The sample contains 2 million to 2.5 million clones, 80% to 95% of which appear only once. In regard to this clone: Its target is unknown.

Points from the study as a whole: Larger estimated richness was generally recorded for naive subsets relative to memory subsets.

This receptor was identified in a man younger than 35 in good health. Some clones in this sample may be carry-over from other donors' samples. V is TRBV5-1 and J is TRBJ1-5; 7 bases align to TRBD1. The sample was naive CD4+ T cells from PBMCs. The subset is: CD45RA+ positively selected. Here the CDR3 DNA reads TGCGCCAGCAGCTTGGCCCCGACAGGGCTCGGCAATCAGCCCCAGCATTTT. This translates into CASSLAPTGLGNQPQHF.